This is a list of T cell receptor beta chains from one sample in a study of CXCR3-negative and CXCR3-positive naive CD8 T cells. TCRdb re-called the 5' RACE reads and shows each CDR3 protein once, DNA omitted. The listing records 100,000 to 150,000 distinct CDR3 sequences. Sequencing used naive CXCR3- CD8+ T cells from blood. These receptors all stem from a human donor in good health. Some clones in this sample may be carry-over from other donors' samples. CDR3s include the opening cysteine and the closing phenylalanine or tryptophan.

V	J	CDR3
TRBV29-1	TRBJ1-1	CSVEVQGGSTEAFF
TRBV6-6	TRBJ2-3	CASSQAGGHQDTQYF
TRBV4-2	TRBJ2-7	CASSQDRSSYEQYF
TRBV28	TRBJ2-2	CASSFVGELFF
TRBV15	TRBJ2-5	CATSLREQETQYF
TRBV2	TRBJ2-5	CASSDPGTDQETQYF
TRBV20-1	TRBJ1-1	CSARLGAGTMNTEAFF
TRBV19	TRBJ2-7	CASSYGQGPYYEQYF
TRBV27	TRBJ2-3	CASSTGLAGVSDTQYF
TRBV5-1	TRBJ1-2	CASSPWTGEDGYTF
TRBV27	TRBJ2-1	CASSSTRGGEQFF
TRBV4-1	TRBJ1-1	CASSQDSGDPEAFF
TRBV5-5	TRBJ1-1	CASSLASAEAFF
TRBV27	TRBJ1-6	CASSLVSGLLSPLHF
TRBV29-1	TRBJ1-2	CSAYPGRGADYGYTF
TRBV12-3/TRBV12-4	TRBJ2-7	CASSFRSGQGGYEQYF
TRBV28	TRBJ2-5	CASRQGPETQYF
TRBV5-4	TRBJ1-3	CASSSGTYGNTIYF
TRBV28	TRBJ2-1	CAGQGLSYNEQFF
TRBV7-8	TRBJ2-5	CASSFSGVVGETQYF
TRBV7-8	TRBJ1-5	CASSLRSPGGNQPQHF
TRBV28	TRBJ2-2	CASSFDSFPGELFF
TRBV3-1	TRBJ2-7	CASSQWGLAGGPPHEQYF
TRBV5-4	TRBJ1-4	CASSSKLWDSNEKLFF
TRBV20-1	TRBJ2-1	CSASGLNEQFF
TRBV5-6	TRBJ2-1	CASSWTGGLNEQFF
TRBV7-9	TRBJ1-2	CASSLDTLYYGYTF
TRBV7-9	TRBJ2-5	CASTHRGPQETQYF
TRBV5-1	TRBJ2-7	CASSARLAGSAYEQYF
TRBV5-5	TRBJ2-5	CASSLGTGKETQYF
TRBV12-3/TRBV12-4	TRBJ2-1	CASSSPRQGARDEQFF
TRBV5-5	TRBJ2-7	CASSLQAGGYYEQYF
TRBV10-3	TRBJ2-7	CAISGTDRDLYEQYF
TRBV11-2	TRBJ2-7	CASSLTSIYEQYF
TRBV7-2	TRBJ2-1	CASSLMGNEQFF
TRBV4-3	TRBJ2-1	CASSQDWAGTEEQFF
TRBV20-1	TRBJ1-3	CSARARSTGNTIYF
TRBV19	TRBJ1-2	CASTPRQKRGYTF
TRBV4-2	TRBJ2-1	CASSQDLSGGPFGQFF
TRBV29-1	TRBJ2-3	CSVQPGPRDTQYF
TRBV29-1	TRBJ2-1	CSVLPPLADNEQFF
TRBV29-1	TRBJ2-5	CSVELGLAGVKETQYF
TRBV4-2	TRBJ2-1	CASSPGTSHSDEQFF
TRBV9	TRBJ2-1	CASSGGGGINEQFF
TRBV12-3/TRBV12-4	TRBJ2-4	CASSSLTKSKNIQYF
TRBV5-1	TRBJ2-3	CASSLSFAGSTDTQYF